The clone carrying this T cell receptor (beta chain) has a count of ten or more. What it binds is unknown. The source of the sample is a study of regulatory T cells in long-lasting Graves disease. On the study more broadly: Patients newly diagnosed with Graves' had been on antithyroid drugs for under 3 months.

iRepertoire HTBI primers and Arm-PCR of CDR3 regions built TCR beta libraries. TCRdb re-called the multiplex PCR reads with MiXCR, one entry per CDR3 protein. The sample records about 310,000 distinct CDR3 sequences, about 20% being singletons. Overall study results and limits: With persistent disease, TRBV28, TRBJ1-2 and TRBJ2-5 were the favored segments. Researchers reported studying only peripheral blood, not thyroid tissue.

Germline V gene sequence: CDR1 MDHEN, CDR2 SYDVKM. The CDR3 totals 15 residues. Between the trimmed V and J ends, which lost 4 bases and 4 bases, there was a span of 16 bases. Time point meaning: newly diagnosed GD, antithyroid drugs for less than 3 months. RNA from PBMCs was the source of the TCR library. Staff took roughly 8.1 milliliters of peripheral blood and put it into EDTA tubes. The sample consisted of peripheral blood mononuclear cells (PBMCs), taken at new diagnosis, from a patient treated with antithyroid drugs. This sequence originates from a female donor with Graves disease. This chain uses TRBV28 with TRBJ1-2, with D unclear. The CDR3 loop is CASSSRTAPVYGYTF. CDR3 nucleotides: TGTGCCAGCAGTTCCAGGACCGCGCCCGTCTATGGCTACACCTTC.